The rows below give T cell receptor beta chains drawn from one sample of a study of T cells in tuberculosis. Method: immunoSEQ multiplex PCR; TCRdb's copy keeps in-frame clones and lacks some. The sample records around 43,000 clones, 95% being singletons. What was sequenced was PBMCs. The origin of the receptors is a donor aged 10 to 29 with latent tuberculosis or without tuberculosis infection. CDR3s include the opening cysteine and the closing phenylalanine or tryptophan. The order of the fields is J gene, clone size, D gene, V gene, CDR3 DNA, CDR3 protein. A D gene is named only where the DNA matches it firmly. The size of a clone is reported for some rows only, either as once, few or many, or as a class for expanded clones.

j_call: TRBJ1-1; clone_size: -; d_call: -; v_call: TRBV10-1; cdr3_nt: TGCGCCAGCAGTGACCCATTGACAGGTCCCAGGGGCACTGAAGCTTTCTTT; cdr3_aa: CASSDPLTGPRGTEAFF
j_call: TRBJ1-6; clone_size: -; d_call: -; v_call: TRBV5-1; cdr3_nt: TGCGCCAGCAGCACCCGGGATAAGCAACCCCTCCACTTT; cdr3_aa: CASSTRDKQPLHF
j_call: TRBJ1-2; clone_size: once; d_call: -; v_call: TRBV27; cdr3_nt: TGTGCCAGCAGTACGTTCGGGGGATCCTATGGCTACACCTTC; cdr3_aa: CASSTFGGSYGYTF
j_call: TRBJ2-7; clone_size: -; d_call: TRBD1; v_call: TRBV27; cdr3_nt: TGTGCCAGCACCAGGACAGGTGCAAACTCCTACGAGCAGTACTTC; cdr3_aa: CASTRTGANSYEQYF
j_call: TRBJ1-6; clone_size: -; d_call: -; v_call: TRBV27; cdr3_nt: TGTGCCAGCTCTTTGGGGGGGGACCCCTTAGCAACTTCACCCCTCCACTTT; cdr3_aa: CASSLGGDPLATSPLHF
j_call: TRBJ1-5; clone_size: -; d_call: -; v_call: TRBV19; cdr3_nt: TGTGCCAGTAGTCTGATTAGCATTCAGCCCCAGCATTTT; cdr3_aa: CASSLISIQPQHF
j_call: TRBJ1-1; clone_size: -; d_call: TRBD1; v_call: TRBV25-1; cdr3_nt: TGTGCCAGCAGTGATGGGACAGGATACACTGAAGCTTTCTTT; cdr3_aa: CASSDGTGYTEAFF
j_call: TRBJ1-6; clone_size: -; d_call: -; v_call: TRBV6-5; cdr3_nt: TGTGCCAGCTACGACAGTAATAATTCACCCCTCCACTTT; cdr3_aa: CASYDSNNSPLHF
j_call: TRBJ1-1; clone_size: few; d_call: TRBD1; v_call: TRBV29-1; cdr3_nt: TGCAGCGCCCGGGACAGGGGTTACACTGAAGCTTTCTTT; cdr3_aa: CSARDRGYTEAFF
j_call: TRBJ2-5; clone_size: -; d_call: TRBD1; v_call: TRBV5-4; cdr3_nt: TGTGCCAGCAGCTCAGGGGGTGGAGAGACCCAGTACTTC; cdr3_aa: CASSSGGGETQYF
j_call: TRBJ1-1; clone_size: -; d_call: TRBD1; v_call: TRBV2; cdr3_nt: TGTGCCAGCAGTGACAGGGGGCCCCCTGAAGCTTTCTTT; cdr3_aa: CASSDRGPPEAFF
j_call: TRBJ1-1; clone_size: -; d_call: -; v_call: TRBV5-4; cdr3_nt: TGTGCCAGCAGCGAAGGGGACACTGAAGCTTTCTTT; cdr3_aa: CASSEGDTEAFF
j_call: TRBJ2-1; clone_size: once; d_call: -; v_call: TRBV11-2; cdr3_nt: TGTGCCAGCAGCCCTGGACCCGGGAGCCACAATGAGCAGTTCTTC; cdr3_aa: CASSPGPGSHNEQFF
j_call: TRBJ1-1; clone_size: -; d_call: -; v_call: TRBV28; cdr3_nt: TGTGCCAGTATTGGCGGAAATCTCGGGAACACTGAAGCTTTCTTT; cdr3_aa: CASIGGNLGNTEAFF
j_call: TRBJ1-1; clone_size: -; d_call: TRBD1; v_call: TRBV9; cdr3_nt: TGTGCCAGCAGCCAAAAAGGGGGCCGGACTGAAGCTTTCTTT; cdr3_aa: CASSQKGGRTEAFF
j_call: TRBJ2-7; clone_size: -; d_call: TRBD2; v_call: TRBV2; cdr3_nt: TGTGCCAGCAGTGCAACTAGCGGGGGATATTACGAGCAGTACTTC; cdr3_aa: CASSATSGGYYEQYF
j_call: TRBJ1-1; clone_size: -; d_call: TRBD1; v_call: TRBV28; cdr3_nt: TGTGCCAGCAGTTGGTCGGGACAGCTGAACACTGAAGCTTTCTTT; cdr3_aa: CASSWSGQLNTEAFF
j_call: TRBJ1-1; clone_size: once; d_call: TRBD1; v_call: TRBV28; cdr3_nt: TGTGCCAGCAGTTTCAGGGGGGCGGTTACTGAAGCTTTCTTT; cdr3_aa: CASSFRGAVTEAFF
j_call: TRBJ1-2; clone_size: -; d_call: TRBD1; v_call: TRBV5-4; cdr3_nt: TGTGCCAGCAGCTTTCAGGGGGCCGAAGGCTACACCTTC; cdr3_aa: CASSFQGAEGYTF
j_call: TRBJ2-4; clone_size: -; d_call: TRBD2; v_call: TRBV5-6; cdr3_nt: TGTGCCAGCAGCTCGCGGGGTTCGGGAGGGAGGAGGTACATTCAGTACTTC; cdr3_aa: CASSSRGSGGRRYIQYF
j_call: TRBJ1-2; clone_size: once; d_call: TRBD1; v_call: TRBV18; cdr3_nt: TGTGCCAGCTCACCACTTGGACAGGCGCGCTCGATTGGCTACACCTTC; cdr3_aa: CASSPLGQARSIGYTF
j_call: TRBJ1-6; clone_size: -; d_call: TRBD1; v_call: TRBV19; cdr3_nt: TGTGCCAGTAGTATGCCCGGACAGGGGGCGCAGGTTTCACCCCTCCACTTT; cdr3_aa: CASSMPGQGAQVSPLHF
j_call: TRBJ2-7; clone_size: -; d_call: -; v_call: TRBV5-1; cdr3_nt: TGCGCCAGCAGCTTGAATTACGGGAGCTACGAGCAGTACTTC; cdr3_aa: CASSLNYGSYEQYF
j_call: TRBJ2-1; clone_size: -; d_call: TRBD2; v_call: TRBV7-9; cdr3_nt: TGTGCCAGCAGCGCTCTAGCGGGGGGCCCCATACAGAACTACAATGAGCAGTTCTTC; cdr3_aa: CASSALAGGPIQNYNEQFF
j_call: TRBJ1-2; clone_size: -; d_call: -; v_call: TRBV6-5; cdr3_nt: TGTGCCAGCCTAGCAATCGGTGGCTACACCTTC; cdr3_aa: CASLAIGGYTF
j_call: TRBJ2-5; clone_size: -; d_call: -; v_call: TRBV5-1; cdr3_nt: TGCGCCAGCAGCACCGGGGGGACCCAGTACTTC; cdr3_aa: CASSTGGTQYF
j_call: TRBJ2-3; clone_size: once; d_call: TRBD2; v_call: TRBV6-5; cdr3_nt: TGTGCCAGCAGTTACTCGAGCGGGGGCGAAGGCGGAACGCAGTATTTT; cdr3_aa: CASSYSSGGEGGTQYF
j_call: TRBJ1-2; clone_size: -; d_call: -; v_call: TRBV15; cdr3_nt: TGTGCCACCAGCAGCAGGGTTAACTATGGCTACACCTTC; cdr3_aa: CATSSRVNYGYTF
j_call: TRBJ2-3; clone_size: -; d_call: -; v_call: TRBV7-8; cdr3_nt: TGTGCCAGCAGCTTACCTGCAGATACGCAGTATTTT; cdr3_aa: CASSLPADTQYF
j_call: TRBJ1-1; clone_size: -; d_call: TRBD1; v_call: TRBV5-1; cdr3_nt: TGCGCCAGCAGCTTCCGGACAGGAGAGAACACTGAAGCTTTCTTT; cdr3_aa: CASSFRTGENTEAFF
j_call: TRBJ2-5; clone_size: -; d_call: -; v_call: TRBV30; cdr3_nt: TGTGCCTGGAGTCTCCAAGAGACCCAGTACTTC; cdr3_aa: CAWSLQETQYF
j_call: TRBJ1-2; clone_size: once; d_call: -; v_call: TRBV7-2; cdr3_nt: TGTGCCAGCAGTTATGGAGAGGCGTTCTATGGCTACACCTTC; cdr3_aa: CASSYGEAFYGYTF
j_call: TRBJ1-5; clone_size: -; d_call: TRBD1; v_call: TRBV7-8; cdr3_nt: TGTGCCAGCAGCTCGAAGGGGGGAGACCAGGACAGGGTGAAGAATCAGCCCCAGCATTTT; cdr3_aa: CASSSKGGDQDRVKNQPQHF
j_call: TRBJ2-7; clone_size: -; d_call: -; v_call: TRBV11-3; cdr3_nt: TGTGCCAGCAGCTTAGACAGGGGTTCCTACGAGCAGTACTTC; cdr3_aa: CASSLDRGSYEQYF
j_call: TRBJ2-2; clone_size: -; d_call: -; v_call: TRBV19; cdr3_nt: TGTGCCAGTAAGGGACTGGACACCGGGGAGCTGTTTTTT; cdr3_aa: CASKGLDTGELFF
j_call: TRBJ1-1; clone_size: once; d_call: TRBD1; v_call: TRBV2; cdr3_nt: TGTGCCAGGACGGGACAGAAGAACACTGAAGCTTTCTTT; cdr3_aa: CARTGQKNTEAFF
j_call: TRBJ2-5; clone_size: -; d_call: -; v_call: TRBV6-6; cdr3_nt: TGTGCCAGCAGAAAACAGGGTAGGGGACAAGAGACCCAGTACTTC; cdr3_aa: CASRKQGRGQETQYF
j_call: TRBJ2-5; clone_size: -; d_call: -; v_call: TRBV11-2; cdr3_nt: TGTGCCAGCAGCTTAGGGACTCAGGGGGGTTCCGGAGAGACCCAGTACTTC; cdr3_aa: CASSLGTQGGSGETQYF
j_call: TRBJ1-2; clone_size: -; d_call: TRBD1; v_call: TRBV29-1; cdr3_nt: TGCAGCGTACAAAGGGACAGGGGAGAGGGCTACACCTTC; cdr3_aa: CSVQRDRGEGYTF
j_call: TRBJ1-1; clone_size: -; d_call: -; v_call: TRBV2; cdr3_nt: TGTGCCAGCAGGCGGGACGGGCCAAACACTGAAGCTTTCTTT; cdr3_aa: CASRRDGPNTEAFF